The 3 T cell receptor beta chains listed next were all sequenced from one sample in a study of T cells in Graves' hyperthyroidism and ophthalmopathy (dated by TCRdb to about 2019). The method behind the library was multiplex PCR. Sequenced using an Illumina HiSeq 2000. Amplification of TCR beta CDR3 regions was carried out from RNA transcripts. The first round of RT-PCR for the TCR CDR3 was performed with the HTBI primer set and the Qiagen OneStep RT-PCR kit. TCRdb ran its own pipeline on the public reads, namely fastp trimming at Q25 and MiXCR clone calling, and kept in-frame beta chains. Duplicate CDR3 protein sequences are folded into a single record with the most common DNA and genes. This sample lists some 620,000 distinct CDR3 sequences; around 16% were detected once. The ten largest clonotypes hold approximately 3.8% of the sample. Material for sequencing was blood. The origin of the receptors is a woman in her twenties or thirties with Graves' hyperthyroidism.

This clonotype was counted a few times. This chain connects TRBV28 to TRBJ2-1; unclear D gene. Per the germline V gene, CDR1 is MDHEN and CDR2 is SYDVKM. The CDR3 consists of 13 residues. V lost 5 bases, J lost 4 bases, and 9 bases lay in between. CDR3 in amino acids: CASSTQVYNEQFF. DNA for the CDR3: TGTGCCAGCAGTACCCAGGTTTACAATGAGCAGTTCTTC.

The table lists this clonotype with a few counts. The chain is built from TRBV5-1 and TRBJ2-7, with no clear D. CDR1 and CDR2 from the germline V gene are SGHRS and YFSETQ. The length of the CDR3 is 14 residues. V dropped 4 bases and J dropped 3 bases, with 14 bases sitting between them. CDR3 sequence: CASSPTRDYYEQYF. DNA of the CDR3: TGCGCCAGCAGCCCGACACGCGATTACTACGAGCAGTACTTC. Full variable domain (missing parts from reference TRBV5-1 and TRBJ2-7): KAGVTQTPRYLIKTRGQQVTLSCSPISGHRSVSWYQQTPGQGLQFLFEYFSETQRNKGNFPGRFSGRQFSNSRSEMNVSTLELGDSALYLCASSPTRDYYEQYFGPGTRLTVT.

This rearrangement joins TRBV28 to TRBJ1-1; the D is unclear. The CDR3 spans 15 residues. The germline V and J ends were trimmed by 8 bases and 0 bases, with 16 bases remaining between them. Germline CDR1 is MDHEN and CDR2 is SYDVKM. This CDR3 reads CASGVLNPMNTEAFF. The CDR3 region has the DNA TGTGCCAGCGGCGTACTGAACCCGATGAACACTGAAGCTTTCTTT.